Listed here are 12 T cell receptor beta chains from one sample, sequenced in a study of OX40 agonist ivuxolimab in advanced cancers. Clones were read by immunoSEQ multiplex PCR, and TCRdb kept only the in-frame ones, dropping some. Seen here are about 73,000 clones, around nine tenths observed once, and the top ten hold about 0.51%. The sample consisted of CD4+ or CD8+ T cells sorted from blood, taken in a trial of the OX40 agonist ivuxolimab. The source of these receptors is an adult with an advanced solid tumor such as melanoma, head and neck, liver or kidney cancer.

This clone was counted between two and nine times. The chain couples TRBV4-1 to TRBJ1-2; no clear D. Germline V gene lookup returns CDR1 MGHRA and CDR2 YSYEKL. Trimming removed 0 bases at V and 1 base at J, with 9 bases between. There are 15 residues in the CDR3. As DNA, the CDR3 is TGCGCCAGCAGCCAAGAGTCGGGATTTAACTATGGCTACACCTTC. The encoded protein is CASSQESGFNYGYTF.

The chain recombines TRBV18 with TRBJ2-3, with 10 nucleotides matching TRBD2. Germline CDR1 reads KGHSH; CDR2 reads LQKENI. The length of the CDR3 is 15 residues. The V gene end was trimmed by 3 bases and the J gene end by 1 base; junction bases not matched to a gene: 1. The CDR3, as DNA: TGTGCCAGCTCACCCGGGACTAGCGGCACAGATACGCAGTATTTT. Protein: CASSPGTSGTDTQYF.

The V gene is TRBV19, the J gene TRBJ2-5, with TRBD2 matching 14 bases. V gave up 3 bases and J gave up 1 base; unmatched junction bases: 4. This CDR3 has 17 residues. Germline V gene lookup returns CDR1 LNHDA and CDR2 SQIVND (reference sequence). The CDR3 nucleotides are TGTGCCAGTAGTATCGGACTAGCGGGAGGTACCCAAGAGACCCAGTACTTC. It codes for CASSIGLAGGTQETQYF.

The chain links TRBV6-5 to TRBJ2-7, with TRBD2 identical over 8 bases. Losses at the gene ends were 4 bases for V and 0 bases for J; bases not matched to a gene: 5. The V gene's germline CDR1 is MNHEY and CDR2 SVGAGI. This CDR3 has 15 amino acids. CDR3 DNA sequence: TGTGCCAGCAGTTTACGGGGGGGCCCCTCCTACGAGCAGTACTTC. It yields the protein CASSLRGGPSYEQYF.

V usage is TRBV7-8 and J usage is TRBJ2-3; TRBD2 aligns across 9 bases. V lost 5 bases, J lost 0 bases, and 9 bases stayed unmatched. Germline lookup yields CDR1 SGHVS and CDR2 FQNEAQ. The CDR3 loop spans 17 amino acids. The CDR3 spells CASSPGLAPSSTDTQYF. CDR3 in DNA: TGTGCCAGCAGCCCGGGACTAGCCCCTTCTAGCACAGATACGCAGTATTTT. The full variable domain, its missing parts supplied by reference TRBV7-8 and TRBJ2-3, is GAGVSQSPRYKVAKRGQDVALRCDPISGHVSLFWYQQALGQGPEFLTYFQNEAQLDKSGLPSDRFFAERPEGSVSTLKIQRTQQEDSAVYLCASSPGLAPSSTDTQYFGPGTRLTVL.

CDR3 DNA sequence: TGTGCCAGAAGCTTAACTCACACTAGCGGGAACTACGAGCAGTACTTC. Translation gives CARSLTHTSGNYEQYF. This chain connects TRBV7-5 to TRBJ2-7; the D segment call TRBD2 is taken from the table without a DNA check. TRBV7-5 is given as a pseudogene. CDR3 length: 16 amino acids.

CDR3 protein: CASSPSQGEQYF. The CDR3 bases are TGTGCCAGCAGCCCCTCACAAGGGGAGCAGTACTTC. This chain links TRBV2 with TRBJ2-7; D is unresolved. The length of the CDR3 is 12 residues. V lost 6 bases and J 7 bases, leaving 13 bases between the germline ends. Germline CDR1 and CDR2: SNHLY and FYNNEI.

V gene TRBV19 combines with J gene TRBJ2-1; TRBD2 agrees at 9 bases. The germline V gene encodes CDR1 LNHDA and CDR2 SQIVND (reference sequence). Unmatched junction bases numbered 6, after V lost 4 bases and J lost 5 bases. This CDR3 has 15 residues. The CDR3 sequence is CASSTTSGGHNEQFF. CDR3 nucleotides: TGTGCCAGTAGTACGACTAGCGGAGGACACAATGAGCAGTTCTTC. The full variable domain, completed using reference TRBV19 and TRBJ2-1, is DGGITQSPKYLFRKEGQNVTLSCEQNLNHDAMYWYRQDPGQGLRLIYYSQIVNDFQKGDIAEGYSVSREKKESFPLTVTSAQKNPTAFYLCASSTTSGGHNEQFFGPGTRLTVL.

The rearrangement joins TRBV5-5 to TRBJ2-7, with no clear D. The CDR3 spans 15 residues. Per the germline V gene, CDR1 is SGHKS and CDR2 is YYEKEE (reference sequence). Trimming took 0 bases from V and 5 from J, leaving 15 bases between them. The CDR3 protein is CASSLGDRRVHEQYF. The CDR3 region has the DNA TGTGCCAGCAGCTTGGGGGATCGTAGGGTCCACGAGCAGTACTTC.

This chain links TRBV7-2 with TRBJ2-1, with 12 bases identical to TRBD2. Looked up from germline, CDR1 is SGHTA and CDR2 is FQGNSA. The CDR3 contains 16 residues. Germline trimming cut 3 bases from V and 9 bases from J; bases unmatched to any gene: 9. CDR3 coding DNA: TGTGCCAGCAGCTTGAGTTCTAGCGGGAGGGCCTTTGAGCAGTTCTTC. Translating it yields CASSLSSSGRAFEQFF.

This clone has just a few counts. V gene TRBV11-2 combines with J gene TRBJ2-7; D may be TRBD1 (5 bases). CDR1 is SGHAT and CDR2 is FQNNGV in the germline V gene. The CDR3 has 14 amino acids. V lost 3 bases to trimming and J lost 3 bases, with 12 bases between them. The CDR3 sequence: CASSLFGHDYEQYF. In nucleotides, the CDR3 is TGTGCCAGCAGCTTGTTCGGACACGACTACGAGCAGTACTTC. The full variable domain, rest sourced from reference TRBV11-2 and TRBJ2-7, is EAGVAQSPRYKIIEKRQSVAFWCNPISGHATLYWYQQILGQGPKLLIQFQNNGVVDDSQLPKDRFSAERLKGVDSTLKIQPAKLEDSAVYLCASSLFGHDYEQYFGPGTRLTVT.

The chain carries TRBV9 and TRBJ2-7; the match to TRBD2 covers 8 bases. This CDR3 is built from 16 residues. V shed 0 bases, J shed 2 bases, and the junction held 7 bases outside the gene matches. Looked up from germline, CDR1 is SGDLS and CDR2 is YYNGEE. The CDR3 region has the DNA TGTGCCAGCAGCGTAGGATGGCGGGGACTAGCCTACGAGCAGTACTTC. This sequence encodes CASSVGWRGLAYEQYF. Complete variable domain (other parts from reference TRBV9 and TRBJ2-7): DSGVTQTPKHLITATGQRVTLRCSPRSGDLSVYWYQQSLDQGLQFLIQYYNGEERAKGNILERFSAQQFPDLHSELNLSSLELGDSALYFCASSVGWRGLAYEQYFGPGTRLTVT.